The 8 T cell receptor beta chains below come from one sample, sequenced in a study of T cell changes during pregnancy in multiple sclerosis. TCRdb's table, derived via immunoSEQ multiplex PCR, lists solely in-frame clones and lacks some. The sample consists of approximately 21,000 clones, roughly 89% of them appearing once. This specimen consisted of CD8+ T cells from peripheral blood mononuclear cells, obtained in the first trimester of pregnancy. These receptors all come from a female donor with multiple sclerosis, enrolled in a pregnancy study.

The chain combines TRBV2 with TRBJ2-7, with 10 bases identical to TRBD1. Trimming removed 8 bases from V and 3 bases from J; junction bases left unmatched: 1. The length of the CDR3 is 12 residues. Germline CDR1 reads SNHLY; CDR2 reads FYNNEI. The CDR3 is CASRDRGYEQYF. The CDR3 DNA reads as TGTGCCAGCCGGGACAGGGGCTACGAGCAGTACTTC.

The chain employs TRBV7-8 and TRBJ1-4, with D perhaps matching TRBD1 (6 bases). Germline CDR1 SGHVS, CDR2 FQNEAQ. This CDR3 region has 15 residues. V lost 5 bases and J 2 bases, leaving 12 bases between the germline ends. CDR3 DNA: TGTGCCAGCAGCCCTCACAGGGCGACTAATGAAAAACTGTTTTTT. It is translated as CASSPHRATNEKLFF.

This chain links TRBV2 with TRBJ2-3; D may be TRBD1 (6 bases). The CDR3 has 18 amino acids. The V and J ends lost 3 bases and 1 base respectively, with 20 bases between them. Per the germline V gene, CDR1 is SNHLY and CDR2 is FYNNEI. The CDR3 sequence: CASSEGVWGRTGTDTQYF. The CDR3 DNA reads as TGTGCCAGCAGTGAGGGGGTTTGGGGGCGAACCGGCACAGATACGCAGTATTTT. Based on the CDR3 plus reference TRBV2 and TRBJ2-3, the full variable domain is EPEVTQTPSHQVTQMGQEVILRCVPISNHLYFYWYRQILGQKVEFLVSFYNNEISEKSEIFDDQFSVERPDGSNFTLKIRSTKLEDSAMYFCASSEGVWGRTGTDTQYFGPGTRLTVL.

The rearrangement links TRBV29-1 to TRBJ2-7; the D gene is possibly TRBD1 (8 bases). V shed 6 bases and J shed 3 bases, with 15 bases lying between them. Germline V gene lookup returns CDR1 SQVTM and CDR2 ANQGSEA. The CDR3 totals 13 residues. The CDR3 sequence: CSVQGGDDYEQYF. The CDR3 DNA sequence: TGCAGCGTACAGGGGGGGGACGACTACGAGCAGTACTTC.

V usage is TRBV11-2 and J usage is TRBJ2-7, with 8 bases aligning to TRBD2. This CDR3 comprises 18 residues. Germline CDR1 and CDR2: SGHAT and FQNNGV. Unmatched junction bases numbered 22, after V lost 9 bases and J lost 3 bases. The CDR3 DNA is TGTGCCAGAACTCCAACAATTTTCAGAGCGGGAGCCTACTACGAGCAGTACTTC. Protein: CARTPTIFRAGAYYEQYF.

The chain is built from TRBV28 and TRBJ2-3, with 10 nucleotides matching TRBD1. The CDR3 totals 17 residues. Germline V gene lookup returns CDR1 MDHEN and CDR2 SYDVKM. After removal of 6 bases from V and 2 bases from J, the junction contained 11 bases not matched to a gene. The CDR3: CASSLAGDRGFTDTQYF. The CDR3 coding sequence is TGTGCCAGCAGCCTCGCGGGGGACAGGGGATTCACAGATACGCAGTATTTT.

By share of the sample, this clone is medium-sized. V gene TRBV4-3 combines with J gene TRBJ2-4; 10 bases agree with TRBD2. V shed 1 base and J 7 bases; nucleotides not matched to a gene: 7. Germline V gene data show CDR1 as LGHNA and CDR2 as YSLEER. The CDR3 runs 16 residues. The CDR3 loop reads CASSQATSGNVNIQYF. DNA of the CDR3: TGCGCCAGCAGCCAAGCAACTAGCGGGAATGTGAACATTCAGTACTTC.

This rearrangement joins TRBV4-2 to TRBJ1-1; D is possibly TRBD1 (5 bases). The CDR3 has 17 amino acids. Per the germline V gene, CDR1 is LGHNA and CDR2 is YNFKEQ. With 0 bases removed from V and 3 bases from J, the gap between germline ends came to 17 bases. CDR3 DNA: TGTGCCAGCAGCCAAGAGGGCGTAGGAAAGGGGTACACTGAAGCTTTCTTT. Its translation is CASSQEGVGKGYTEAFF.